The 3 T cell receptor beta chains in this list originate from one sample, sequenced in a study of T cell responses to AZD1222 COVID-19 vaccine (dated by TCRdb to the early 2020s). The sample's time point label, decoded: baseline before first vaccination. Library generation was performed with the immunoSEQ multiplex PCR assay. TCRdb holds this immuneACCESS table with in-frame rearrangements only. Some clones are missing; in checked studies, unresolved V genes explain under half, and the rest has no known cause. The sample includes about 120,000 clones, with 70% to 90% observed a single time. The biggest ten clones account for 3% to 4% of the sample. Sequencing used peripheral blood, obtained on day 0 of AZD1222 vaccination. Receptors originate from an adult in good health.

The CDR3 spells CASSSGPNYGYTF. CDR3 nucleotide sequence: TGTGCCAGCAGCTCGGGGCCTAACTATGGCTACACCTTC. The rearrangement links TRBV7-3 to TRBJ1-2; perhaps TRBD1 as D (5 bases). The germline V gene encodes CDR1 SGHTA and CDR2 FQGTGA. V was trimmed by 4 bases and J by 0 bases, leaving 6 bases between them. CDR3 size: 13 residues.

This clone was picked up one time. The V and J genes are TRBV12-5 and TRBJ2-3, with 7 bases that match TRBD2. V was pared by 0 bases and J by 6 bases, with 15 bases of the junction left unmatched. The CDR3 runs to 18 residues. In germline, CDR1 is LGHNT, CDR2 FRNRAP. CDR3 sequence: CASGLVGKGTITRDTQYF. The CDR3 nucleotides read TGTGCTAGTGGTTTGGTAGGGAAGGGGACTATCACGAGGGATACGCAGTATTTT.

This chain uses TRBV10-1 with TRBJ1-5, with D unresolved. V lost 4 bases, J lost 7 bases, and 11 bases lay in between. Germline V CDR1 and CDR2: WNHNN, SYGVQD (reference sequence). The CDR3 runs to 13 residues. CDR3 loop: CASSVAGNQPQHF. CDR3 bases: TGCGCCAGCAGTGTAGCGGGGAACCAGCCCCAGCATTTT.